Presented here are 5 T cell receptor beta chains from one specimen sequenced in a study of long-term antiretroviral therapy in people with HIV. Researchers report immunoSEQ v3.0 was run at survey level. Clones were sequenced by immunoSEQ multiplex PCR, and TCRdb holds only the in-frame ones, with some missing. Here the sample spans 20,000 to 25,000 clones, around four fifths being singletons. Sequenced here: unsorted PBMCs, sampled 1.6 years after starting antiretroviral therapy. Receptor source: a man aged 40-49 years with HIV.

The chain is built from TRBV19 and TRBJ2-1; 9 nucleotides align to TRBD1. From germline, CDR1 is LNHDA and CDR2 SQIVND (reference sequence). The CDR3 consists of 11 residues. The J segment lost 14 bases and the V segment lost 7 bases, leaving 6 bases of the junction unmatched. CDR3 loop: CASNSGTGKFF. DNA of the CDR3: TGTGCCAGTAACTCGGGGACAGGGAAGTTCTTC.

The chain has TRBV7-9 and TRBJ2-3, with D perhaps matching TRBD2 (5 bases). This CDR3 is 16 amino acids long. Looked up from germline, CDR1 is SEHNR and CDR2 is FQNEAQ (reference sequence). Trimming took off 5 bases at V and 0 bases at J, with 15 bases between the two ends. The CDR3 bases are TGTGCCAGCAGCCCGAGGACTGTGACTAGCACAGATACGCAGTATTTT. This sequence encodes CASSPRTVTSTDTQYF.

This clone was picked up a small number of times. The chain combines TRBV4-1 with TRBJ2-2, with D perhaps TRBD1 or TRBD2 (6 bases each). Germline-derived CDR1 and CDR2 are MGHRA and YSYEKL. This CDR3 is 15 amino acids long. Trimming stripped 3 bases from V and 0 bases from J, with 8 bases between. Here the CDR3 DNA reads TGCGCCAGCAGCCACGGGGGCACGAACACCGGGGAGCTGTTTTTT. This sequence encodes CASSHGGTNTGELFF.

This clone was seen a few times. The genes are TRBV2 and TRBJ1-2; D not resolved. The CDR3 totals 12 residues. Germline CDR1 and CDR2: SNHLY and FYNNEI. V lost 7 bases and J 8 bases, leaving 14 bases between the germline ends. The CDR3: CASNYPTMGYTF. The CDR3 DNA follows: TGTGCCAGCAACTACCCCACGATGGGCTACACCTTC. Together with reference TRBV2 and TRBJ1-2, the CDR3 gives the full variable domain: EPEVTQTPSHQVTQMGQEVILRCVPISNHLYFYWYRQILGQKVEFLVSFYNNEISEKSEIFDDQFSVERPDGSNFTLKIRSTKLEDSAMYFCASNYPTMGYTFGSGTRLTVV.

CDR3 nucleotide sequence: TGTGCCAGCAGCTTCGGTTGGGAGACCCAGTACTTC. It specifies CASSFGWETQYF. This chain joins TRBV5-4 and TRBJ2-5; the D is unclear. From germline, CDR1 is SGHNT and CDR2 YYREEE (reference sequence). The CDR3 has 12 amino acids. Trimming took 2 bases from V and 5 from J, leaving 7 bases between them.